The 23 T cell receptor beta chains presented below share a single source sample, sequenced in a study of CD8 T cells in ankylosing spondylitis. In TCRdb, the 5' RACE reads were re-called with MiXCR into one record per CDR3 protein. The sample yields some 200,000 distinct CDR3 sequences, over 10% seen once. Sequenced material: blood, either unsorted or a sorted T cell fraction (not recorded which). These receptors came from a male donor with ankylosing spondylitis or in good health (not recorded which).

V gene TRBV5-8 combines with J gene TRBJ2-3; 8 nucleotides agree with TRBD2. The length of the CDR3 is 15 residues. Germline trimming cut 4 bases from V and 5 bases from J; bases unmatched to any gene: 9. Per germline, CDR1 SGHTS and CDR2 YDEGEE. As DNA, the CDR3 is TGTGCCAGCAGCCCCCAGACGGGAGGGAGAGATACGCAGTATTTT. This translates into CASSPQTGGRDTQYF. The complete variable domain, with remaining parts taken from reference TRBV5-8 and TRBJ2-3, reads EAGVTQSPTHLIKTRGQQATLRCSPISGHTSVYWYQQALGLGLQFLLWYDEGEERNRGNFPPRFSGRQFPNYSSELNVNALELEDSALYLCASSPQTGGRDTQYFGPGTRLTVL.

The rearrangement joins TRBV7-8 to TRBJ2-1, with TRBD2 matching over 15 bases. From germline, CDR1 is SGHVS and CDR2 FQNEAQ. This CDR3 spans 16 amino acids. Trimming cost V 5 bases and J 8 bases; bases outside gene matches: 7. The CDR3 reads CASSPWTSGRADEQFF. CDR3 DNA: TGTGCCAGCAGCCCGTGGACTAGCGGGAGGGCCGATGAGCAGTTCTTC.

This clonotype was recorded at least ten times. CDR3 protein: CASSPTGGGELFF. The CDR3 coding sequence is TGTGCCAGCAGCCCGACAGGCGGCGGGGAGCTGTTTTTT. The rearrangement joins TRBV5-6 to TRBJ2-2; possibly TRBD1 for D (6 bases). There are 13 residues in the CDR3. With 4 bases removed from V and 7 bases from J, the gap between germline ends came to 11 bases. From germline, CDR1 is SGHDT and CDR2 YYEEEE.

This chain uses TRBV5-1 with TRBJ2-7; D is uncertain. Between the trimmed V and J ends, which lost 0 bases and 0 bases, there was a span of 7 bases. The V gene's germline CDR1 is SGHRS and CDR2 YFSETQ. This CDR3 has 14 amino acids. DNA for the CDR3: TGCGCCAGCAGCTTGGTAGCCAGCTCCTACGAGCAGTACTTC. Protein: CASSLVASSYEQYF.

The CDR3 DNA is TGTGCCAGCAGTTTATGGAGTTTGGGGGAGGAGAACGGGGAGCTGTTTTTT. Protein product: CASSLWSLGEENGELFF. This chain links TRBV28 with TRBJ2-2, with D maybe TRBD2 (6 bases). The CDR3 sequence is 17 residues long. Germline loops: CDR1 MDHEN, CDR2 SYDVKM. V was shortened by 0 bases and J by 7 bases, with 18 bases between the two germline ends.

This clonotype has ten or more counts. This chain joins TRBV13 and TRBJ2-2; no clear D. V shed 3 bases and J shed 6 bases, with 5 bases lying between them. CDR3 size: 12 residues. CDR1 and CDR2 from the germline V gene are PRHDT and FYEKMQ (reference sequence). The CDR3 sequence is CASSFGPGELFF. The CDR3 nucleotides read TGTGCCAGCAGCTTTGGTCCCGGGGAGCTGTTTTTT.

This clonotype was detected only a few times. The chain couples TRBV24-1 to TRBJ1-2; 9 positions agree with TRBD1. The CDR3 totals 13 residues. CDR1 and CDR2 (germline): KGHDR, SFDVKD. V was clipped by 9 bases and J by 8 bases; unmatched bases: 9. This CDR3 reads CATQAGTGSGYTF. Written as DNA, the CDR3 is TGTGCCACCCAAGCGGGGACAGGGAGCGGCTACACCTTC.

The chain has TRBV5-5 and TRBJ1-2; no reliable D call. The CDR3 totals 14 residues. The V and J ends lost 4 bases and 0 bases respectively, with 10 bases between them. The germline V gene encodes CDR1 SGHKS and CDR2 YYEKEE (reference sequence). The CDR3 nucleotides read TGTGCCAGCAGCGAAATTGGGCCTAACTATGGCTACACCTTC. Its translation: CASSEIGPNYGYTF.

Only a few counts were recorded for this clonotype. V is TRBV4-1 and J is TRBJ2-7; D gene unclear. V gave up 0 bases and J gave up 1 base, with 13 bases separating them. Germline V gene lookup returns CDR1 MGHRA and CDR2 YSYEKL. The CDR3 has 16 residues. The CDR3 region has the DNA TGCGCCAGCAGCCAAGATTGGGCGGAGTTTTCCTACGAGCAGTACTTC. The encoded protein is CASSQDWAEFSYEQYF.

This clonotype was found a few times. The chain joins TRBV9 to TRBJ1-1; 8 nucleotides match TRBD1. CDR1 SGDLS and CDR2 YYNGEE come from the germline V gene. The J segment lost 6 bases and the V segment lost 3 bases, leaving 16 bases of the junction unmatched. The CDR3 totals 17 residues. The CDR3 DNA reads as TGTGCCAGCAGCGGCGTTTGGACAGGGCATCCCCATCCTGAAGCTTTCTTT. The encoded protein is CASSGVWTGHPHPEAFF.

The chain uses TRBV5-5 and TRBJ2-3; the match to TRBD2 covers 8 bases. Germline CDR1 is SGHKS and CDR2 is YYEKEE (reference sequence). There are 13 residues in the CDR3. V trimming: 4 bases; J trimming: 5 bases; junction bases outside the gene matches: 3. CDR3 region: CASSPGGGDTQYF. The CDR3 coding sequence is TGTGCCAGCAGCCCGGGGGGGGGAGATACGCAGTATTTT.

This clonotype was recorded many times. This chain joins TRBV5-1 and TRBJ2-1; perhaps TRBD2 as D (6 bases). V was shortened by 4 bases and J by 6 bases, with 14 bases between the two germline ends. The CDR3 covers 14 residues. CDR1 and CDR2 from the germline V gene are SGHRS and YFSETQ. DNA for the CDR3: TGCGCCAGCAGCGAGGGCCCGGAGGGCAATGAGCAGTTCTTC. Amino acids: CASSEGPEGNEQFF.

This clonotype was seen repeatedly, ten times or more. The J gene is TRBJ1-2, the V gene TRBV4-1; the match to TRBD1 covers 8 bases. The germline gives CDR1 MGHRA, CDR2 YSYEKL. This CDR3 has 15 amino acids. V shed 1 base, J shed 8 bases, and the junction held 9 bases outside the gene matches. Here the CDR3 DNA reads TGCGCCAGCAGCCAAGCTCGGACAGGGCTCCTAGGCTACACCTTC. Translated: CASSQARTGLLGYTF.

This clonotype has just a few counts. The genes are TRBV11-2 and TRBJ1-1; D call uncertain. The CDR3 runs to 15 residues. Trimming stripped 3 bases from V and 1 base from J, with 12 bases between. From germline, CDR1 is SGHAT and CDR2 FQNNGV. CDR3 sequence: CASSFPGGQNTEAFF. The CDR3 nucleotides are TGTGCCAGCAGCTTCCCCGGAGGTCAGAACACTGAAGCTTTCTTT.

The chain links TRBV2 to TRBJ2-7; TRBD1 might be the D (6 bases). The CDR3 spans 16 residues. Germline V gene lookup returns CDR1 SNHLY and CDR2 FYNNEI. Trimming left V 1 base short and J 0 bases short, with 13 bases between. CDR3 sequence (DNA): TGTGCCAGCAGTGAAGGGGGGCCGGAGAGCTCCTACGAGCAGTACTTC. Translated: CASSEGGPESSYEQYF.

The J gene is TRBJ2-5, the V gene TRBV4-1, with TRBD2 as a possible D gene (5 bases). V gave up 2 bases and J gave up 3 bases, with 10 bases separating them. The CDR3 extends over 14 amino acids. In germline, CDR1 is MGHRA, CDR2 YSYEKL. The CDR3 loop is CASSQTRFEETQYF. The DNA for the CDR3 is TGCGCCAGCAGCCAAACTAGATTCGAAGAGACCCAGTACTTC.

This clonotype was detected a few times. The V and J genes are TRBV5-5 and TRBJ1-4, with TRBD1 matching over 10 bases. With 1 base clipped from V and 7 bases from J, the junction kept 4 bases outside the gene matches. This CDR3 spans 15 amino acids. CDR1 and CDR2 from the germline V gene are SGHKS and YYEKEE (reference sequence). This chain's CDR3 is CASSLLGQGSEKLFF. The DNA for the CDR3 is TGTGCCAGCAGCTTGTTGGGACAGGGGAGTGAAAAACTGTTTTTT.

V usage is TRBV15 and J usage is TRBJ2-3; D is unresolved. Trimming removed 5 bases from V and 2 bases from J, with 11 bases in between. This CDR3 has 14 amino acids. Germline V CDR1 and CDR2: LNHNV, YYDKDF (reference sequence). The CDR3 protein is CATSARPDTDTQYF. CDR3 nucleotide sequence: TGTGCCACCAGCGCAAGGCCAGACACAGATACGCAGTATTTT.

The CDR3 region has the DNA TGTGCCAGCAGCTTAGCGCGGGGCGGGGACTACAATGAGCAGTTCTTC. Translation gives CASSLARGGDYNEQFF. V gene TRBV7-6 combines with J gene TRBJ2-1; the D gene is possibly TRBD2 (6 bases). Trimming cost V 0 bases and J 3 bases, with 12 bases left between them. The CDR3 runs to 16 residues. Germline CDR1 and CDR2: SGHVS and FNYEAQ.

The genes are TRBV5-5 and TRBJ2-7; D uncertain. V was pared by 0 bases and J by 4 bases, with 11 bases between. Germline CDR1 reads SGHKS; CDR2 reads YYEKEE (reference sequence). The length of the CDR3 is 14 residues. The CDR3 DNA is TGTGCCAGCAGCTTGGTTAAACCGGATTACGAGCAGTACTTC. It encodes CASSLVKPDYEQYF.

The V call is TRBV27, the J call TRBJ2-7, with D tentatively TRBD2 (6 bases). V gave up 5 bases and J gave up 2 bases, with 28 bases separating them. CDR1 MNHEY and CDR2 SMNVEV come from the germline V gene (reference sequence). This CDR3 is built from 19 residues. Here the CDR3 DNA reads TGTGCCAGCAGTCACTACCTTCCTAGCGACGGGAGCCACCCCTACGAGCAGTACTTC. Translating it yields CASSHYLPSDGSHPYEQYF.

This chain links TRBV6-5 with TRBJ2-5, with TRBD2 as a possible D gene (5 bases). From germline, CDR1 is MNHEY and CDR2 SVGAGI. V lost 2 bases, J lost 4 bases, and 14 bases lay in between. The CDR3 sequence is 15 residues long. CDR3 in DNA: TGTGCCAGCAGTTACGCCCCGGGGTCAGCAGAGACCCAGTACTTC. Encoded protein: CASSYAPGSAETQYF.

A few counts support this clonotype. The V gene is TRBV6-2 or TRBV6-3, the J gene TRBJ2-1; 12 nucleotides agree with TRBD2. CDR1 and CDR2 (germline): MNHEY, SVGEGT. The J segment lost 3 bases and the V segment lost 6 bases, leaving 6 bases of the junction unmatched. The CDR3 is made up of 16 amino acids. The CDR3 protein is CASRPTTSGGYNEQFF. CDR3 coding DNA: TGTGCCAGCAGGCCGACGACTAGCGGGGGCTACAATGAGCAGTTCTTC.